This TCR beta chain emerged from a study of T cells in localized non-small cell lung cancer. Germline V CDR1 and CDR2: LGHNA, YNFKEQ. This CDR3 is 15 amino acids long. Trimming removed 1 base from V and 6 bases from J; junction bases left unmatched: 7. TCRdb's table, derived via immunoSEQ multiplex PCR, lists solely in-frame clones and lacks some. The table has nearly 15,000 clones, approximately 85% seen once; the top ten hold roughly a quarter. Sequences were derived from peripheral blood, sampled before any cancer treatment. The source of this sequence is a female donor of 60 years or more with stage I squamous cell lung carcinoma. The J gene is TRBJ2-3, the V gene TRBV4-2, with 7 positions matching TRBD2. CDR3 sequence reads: CASSQVSPAGDTQYF. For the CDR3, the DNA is TGTGCCAGCAGCCAAGTAAGCCCAGCGGGGGATACGCAGTATTTT.